This T cell receptor beta chain was retrieved from a study of OX40 agonist ivuxolimab in advanced cancers. Study-level background: At doses from 0.01 to 10 mg/kg, patients were given intravenous ivuxolimab every 2 weeks. General observations from the study: Compared with others, partial responders at 0.1-3.0 mg/kg displayed clonal expansion among the lowest.

TCRdb's copy holds only in-frame clones and misses some; the assay was immunoSEQ multiplex PCR. The data show tens of thousands of clones, with 90% seen just once and under 0.65% held by the top ten. The CDR3 totals 16 residues. Germline V gene lookup returns CDR1 WNHNN and CDR2 SYGVQD (reference sequence). Deletions cut 0 bases from V and 3 bases from J, with 13 bases between. With respect to this clone: Its antigen remains unidentified.

Source: CD4+ or CD8+ T cells sorted from blood, taken in a trial of the OX40 agonist ivuxolimab. The J gene is TRBJ2-3, the V gene TRBV10-1; D remains unclear. The TCR comes from an adult with an advanced solid tumor such as melanoma, head and neck, liver or kidney cancer. CDR3 loop: CASSESAKGRTDTQYF. Here the CDR3 DNA reads TGCGCCAGCAGTGAGTCGGCGAAGGGTCGAACAGATACGCAGTATTTT.